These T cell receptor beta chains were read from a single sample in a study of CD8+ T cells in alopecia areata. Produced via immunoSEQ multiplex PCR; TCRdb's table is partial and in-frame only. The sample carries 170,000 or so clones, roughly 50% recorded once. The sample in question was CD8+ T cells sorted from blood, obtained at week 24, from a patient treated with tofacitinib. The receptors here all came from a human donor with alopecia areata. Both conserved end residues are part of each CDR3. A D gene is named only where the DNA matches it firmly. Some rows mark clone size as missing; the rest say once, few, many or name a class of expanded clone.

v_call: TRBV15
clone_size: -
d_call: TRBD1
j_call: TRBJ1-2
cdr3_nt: TGTGCCACCAGCAGAGCAGGGGGCAGTGGCTACACCTTC
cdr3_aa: CATSRAGGSGYTF

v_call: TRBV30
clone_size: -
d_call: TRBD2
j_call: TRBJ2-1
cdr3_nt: TGTGCCTGGAGTGGGGGGCTAGCGGGTAATGAGCAGTTCTTC
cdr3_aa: CAWSGGLAGNEQFF

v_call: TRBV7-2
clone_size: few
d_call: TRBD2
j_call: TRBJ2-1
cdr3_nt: TGTGCCAGCAAGCGAGCGGGGACTGAGCAGTTCTTC
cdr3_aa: CASKRAGTEQFF

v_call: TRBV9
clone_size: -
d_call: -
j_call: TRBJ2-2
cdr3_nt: TGTGCCAGCAGCGTAAGGGGTTCCACCGGGGAGCTGTTTTTT
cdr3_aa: CASSVRGSTGELFF

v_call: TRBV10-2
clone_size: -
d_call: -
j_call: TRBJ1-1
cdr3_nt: TGCGCCAGCAGTGAAGGGACCAACACTGAAGCTTTCTTT
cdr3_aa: CASSEGTNTEAFF

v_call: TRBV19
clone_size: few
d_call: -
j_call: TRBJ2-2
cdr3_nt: TGTGCCAGTAGTATTGCCGCCGGGGAGCTGTTTTTT
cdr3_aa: CASSIAAGELFF

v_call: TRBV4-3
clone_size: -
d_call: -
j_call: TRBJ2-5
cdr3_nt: TGCGCCAGCAGCCAACACCCCTGGGAGACCCAGTACTTC
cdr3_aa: CASSQHPWETQYF

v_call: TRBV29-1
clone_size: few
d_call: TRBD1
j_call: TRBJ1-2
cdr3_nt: TGCAGCGTTGAAGATCCGAGGACAGGCGGGTTCTATGGCTACACCTTC
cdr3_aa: CSVEDPRTGGFYGYTF

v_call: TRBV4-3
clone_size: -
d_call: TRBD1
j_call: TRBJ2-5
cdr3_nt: TGCGCCAGCAGCCAAGATAGGGACAGCTCCCAAGAGACCCAGTACTTC
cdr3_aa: CASSQDRDSSQETQYF

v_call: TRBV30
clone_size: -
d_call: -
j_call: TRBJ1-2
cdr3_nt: TGTGCCTGGAGTGAGGGCAGGGGTGGCTACACCTTC
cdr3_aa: CAWSEGRGGYTF

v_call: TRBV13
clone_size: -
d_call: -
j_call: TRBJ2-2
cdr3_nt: TGTGCCAGCAGCCTGACAGGGAACACCGGGGAGCTGTTTTTT
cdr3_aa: CASSLTGNTGELFF

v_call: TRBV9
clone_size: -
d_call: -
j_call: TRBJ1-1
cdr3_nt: TGTGCCAGCAGCGGGGACGGGGACCTCCACGCTGAAGCTTTCTTT
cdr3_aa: CASSGDGDLHAEAFF

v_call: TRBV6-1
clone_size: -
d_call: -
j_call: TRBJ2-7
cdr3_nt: TGTGCCAGCAAACAGGGCTCCTACGAGCAGTACTTC
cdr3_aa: CASKQGSYEQYF

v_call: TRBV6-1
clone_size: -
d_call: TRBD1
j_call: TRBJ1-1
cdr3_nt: TGTGCCAGCAGTGAGGGACAGGTCTCTGAAGCTTTCTTT
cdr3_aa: CASSEGQVSEAFF

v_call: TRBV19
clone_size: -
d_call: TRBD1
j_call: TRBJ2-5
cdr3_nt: TGTGCCAGTAGTACCGGGACAGACTTCCAAGAGACCCAGTACTTC
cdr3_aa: CASSTGTDFQETQYF

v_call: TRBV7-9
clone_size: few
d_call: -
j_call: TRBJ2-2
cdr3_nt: TGTGCCATCAAAACCGGGGAGCTGTTTTTT
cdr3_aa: CAIKTGELFF

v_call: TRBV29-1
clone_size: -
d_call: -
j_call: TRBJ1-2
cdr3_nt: TGCAGCGTTGAGGTAGCGGGGGAGGAGTATGGCTACACCTTC
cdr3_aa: CSVEVAGEEYGYTF

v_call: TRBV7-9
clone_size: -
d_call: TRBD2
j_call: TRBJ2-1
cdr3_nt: TGTGCCAGCAGCACCGGGACTAGCTTAGAGCAGTTCTTC
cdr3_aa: CASSTGTSLEQFF

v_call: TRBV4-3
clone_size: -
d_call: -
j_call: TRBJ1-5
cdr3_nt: TGCGCCAGCAGCCAAGATGTCGGGGGCGGTCAGCCCCAGCATTTT
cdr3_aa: CASSQDVGGGQPQHF